What follows are 8 T cell receptor beta chains derived from one specimen sequenced in a study of blood T cells in healthy people across ages. Primed by a sample-barcoded 5' primer and a J-beta primer mix, a second PCR proceeded for about 7 to 12 cycles. TCRdb redid the calling of the 5' RACE reads with MiXCR, one entry per CDR3 protein. The table has hundreds of thousands of distinct CDR3 sequences, roughly 50% seen once. The sequenced material came from blood. These receptors all stem from a man aged 60 to 69 in good health.

V and J are TRBV29-1 and TRBJ2-1; D possibly matches TRBD1 or TRBD2 (6 bases each). CDR3 length equals 14 residues. Germline V lookup: CDR1 SQVTM, CDR2 ANQGSEA. Trimming took off 1 base at V and 9 bases at J, with 16 bases between the two ends. CDR3 coding DNA: TGCAGCGTTGAAGGTTTAAGGGGGGTGGGTGAGCAGTTCTTC. Translation: CSVEGLRGVGEQFF.

The J gene is TRBJ2-5, the V gene TRBV20-1; D unresolved. The V end was cut by 6 bases, the J end by 2 bases, with 13 bases between. Germline loops: CDR1 DFQATT, CDR2 SNEGSKA (reference sequence). This CDR3 contains 13 residues. This chain's CDR3 is CSAAFGVQETQYF. The CDR3 DNA reads TGCAGTGCGGCGTTTGGGGTTCAAGAGACCCAGTACTTC.

The V gene is TRBV7-9, the J gene TRBJ2-7; the match to TRBD2 covers 10 bases. V lost 5 bases and J lost 6; bases outside the gene matches: 7. Germline V gene data show CDR1 as SEHNR and CDR2 as FQNEAQ (reference sequence). The CDR3 consists of 14 residues. CDR3 coding DNA: TGTGCCAGCAGCCAAAGCGGGGGGGTCGGCGAGCAGTACTTC. Amino acid sequence: CASSQSGGVGEQYF.

The chain joins TRBV15 to TRBJ2-1; 14 nucleotides line up with TRBD2. The DNA matches TRBJ2-7 better at its end, which makes the J call doubtful. Germline V gene sequence: CDR1 LNHNV, CDR2 YYDKDF (reference sequence). The CDR3 contains 17 residues. Written as DNA, the CDR3 is TGTGCCACCAGCGGGACTAGCGGGGGAAGCTCCTACAATGAGCAGTACTTC. This encodes CATSGTSGGSSYNEQYF.

V and J are TRBV9 and TRBJ1-1, with a tentative D call TRBD1 (6 bases). Germline V gene sequence: CDR1 SGDLS, CDR2 YYNGEE. This CDR3 has 16 residues. Between the trimmed V and J ends, which lost 0 bases and 4 bases, there was a span of 16 bases. The CDR3 sequence: CASSVAPQGGITEAFF. CDR3 DNA sequence: TGTGCCAGCAGCGTAGCGCCACAGGGAGGAATCACTGAAGCTTTCTTT.

V and J are TRBV10-2 and TRBJ2-3; 8 bases agree with TRBD1. There are 14 residues in the CDR3. Losses at the gene ends were 7 bases for V and 0 bases for J; bases not matched to a gene: 3. Germline values: CDR1 WSHSY, CDR2 SAAADI. The CDR3 bases are TGCGCCAGCACCAGGACAGGGAGCACAGATACGCAGTATTTT. Its protein product is CASTRTGSTDTQYF.

This clonotype showed up just a few times. The chain is built from TRBV6-5 and TRBJ2-5, with unresolved D. V lost 4 bases and J lost 5, with 14 bases in between. This CDR3 has 14 amino acids. From germline, CDR1 is MNHEY and CDR2 SVGAGI. CDR3 residues: CASSSVGGLETQYF. The CDR3 coding sequence is TGTGCCAGCAGTTCGGTCGGTGGCCTGGAGACCCAGTACTTC.

This chain uses TRBV12-3 or TRBV12-4 with TRBJ2-7; 7 bases match TRBD1. V lost 7 bases, J lost 3 bases, and 12 bases stayed unmatched. CDR3 length: 15 amino acids. CDR3 DNA sequence: TGTGCCAGCACCAGAACGACAGGGTCCTTCTACGAGCAGTACTTC. Amino acid sequence: CASTRTTGSFYEQYF.